Below, 24 T cell receptor beta chains from the same sample are listed, as sequenced in a study of CD8 T cells in ankylosing spondylitis (dated 2017 in TCRdb). The method behind the library was 5' RACE. The sample was run on an Illumina HiSeq 2500. TCRdb's own reprocessing of the public reads used fastp at Q25 and MiXCR and kept productive beta chains. One record per CDR3 amino acid sequence lists the most common genes and DNA. The sample has tens of thousands of distinct CDR3 sequences on record, more than 5.5% of them singletons. The top ten clonotypes cover approximately 4.5% of the sample. Sequencing was performed on synovial fluid, either unsorted or a sorted T cell fraction (not recorded which). These receptors all come from a male donor with ankylosing spondylitis.

This clonotype showed up many times. This rearrangement joins TRBV2 to TRBJ1-1, with D hard to call. V lost 4 bases and J 3 bases, leaving 12 bases between the germline ends. There are 14 residues in the CDR3. The germline V gene encodes CDR1 SNHLY and CDR2 FYNNEI. CDR3 sequence (DNA): TGTGCCAGCAGTGGAAGAGGGCCCCACACTGAAGCTTTCTTT. This gives the protein CASSGRGPHTEAFF.

This clonotype was counted many times. V usage is TRBV4-1 and J usage is TRBJ1-3; the D gene is possibly TRBD1 (6 bases). This CDR3 has 15 amino acids. V dropped 0 bases and J dropped 3 bases, with 9 bases sitting between them. Germline values: CDR1 MGHRA, CDR2 YSYEKL. The DNA of the CDR3 is TGCGCCAGCAGCCAAGAGGGGGCACGTGGAAACACCATATATTTT. Protein sequence: CASSQEGARGNTIYF.

This clonotype was seen at least ten times. The chain is built from TRBV7-8 and TRBJ1-1; D is undetermined. With 4 bases removed from V and 4 bases from J, the gap between germline ends came to 13 bases. Germline V gives CDR1 SGHVS, CDR2 FQNEAQ. This CDR3 has 14 amino acids. CDR3 nucleotide sequence: TGTGCCAGCAGCTCCTATGCTAGGGTCACTGAAGCTTTCTTT. Protein sequence: CASSSYARVTEAFF.

V and J are TRBV9 and TRBJ2-1; 10 positions match TRBD2. The V gene's germline CDR1 is SGDLS and CDR2 YYNGEE. V was pared by 0 bases and J by 7 bases, with 10 bases of the junction left unmatched. There are 17 residues in the CDR3. In nucleotides, the CDR3 is TGTGCCAGCAGCGTAGACCCGCTAGCGGGAGTGGTAAATGAGCAGTTCTTC. As protein: CASSVDPLAGVVNEQFF.

In its sample, this clonotype was seen many times. The chain is built from TRBV6-4 and TRBJ1-6, with D uncertain. V lost 4 bases and J 7 bases, leaving 8 bases between the germline ends. CDR1 and CDR2 (germline): MRHNA, SNTAGT. The CDR3 is made up of 13 amino acids. Here the CDR3 DNA reads TGTGCCAGCAGTGTGGAGTCCAATTCACCCCTCCACTTT. This encodes CASSVESNSPLHF.

In its sample, this clonotype was seen many times. V gene TRBV7-2 combines with J gene TRBJ2-7; TRBD1 matches 10 bases. The CDR3 runs to 14 residues. V lost 5 bases, J lost 2 bases, and 3 bases stayed unmatched. Germline lookup yields CDR1 SGHTA and CDR2 FQGNSA. Here the CDR3 DNA reads TGTGCCAGCAGCCCCGGGACAGGGGCCTACGAGCAGTACTTC. Amino acids: CASSPGTGAYEQYF.

This clonotype has a handful of counts. The rearrangement links TRBV7-3 to TRBJ2-1; D gene unclear. Deletions cut 1 base from V and 8 bases from J, with 18 bases between. CDR1 and CDR2 (germline): SGHTA, FQGTGA. This CDR3 comprises 16 residues. CDR3 loop: CASSLNGNLSPDEQFF. The CDR3 bases are TGTGCCAGCAGCTTAAACGGTAACCTAAGCCCGGATGAGCAGTTCTTC. Combining the CDR3 with reference TRBV7-3 and TRBJ2-1 gives the whole variable domain GAGVSQTPSNKVTEKGKYVELRCDPISGHTALYWYRQSLGQGPEFLIYFQGTGAADDSGLPNDRFFAVRPEGSVSTLKIQRTERGDSAVYLCASSLNGNLSPDEQFFGPGTRLTVL.

This clonotype occurred a few times. The J gene is TRBJ2-2, the V gene TRBV7-3, with 8 bases identical to TRBD2. The length of the CDR3 is 15 residues. V lost 0 bases to trimming and J lost 6 bases; unmatched junction nucleotides: 3. Germline V gives CDR1 SGHTA, CDR2 FQGTGA. CDR3: CASSLTGTRSGELFF. The CDR3 region has the DNA TGTGCCAGCAGCTTAACCGGGACTAGATCCGGGGAGCTGTTTTTT.

A few counts support this clonotype. V and J are TRBV9 and TRBJ1-1; TRBD1 agrees at 8 bases. V lost 3 bases to trimming and J lost 1 base; unmatched junction nucleotides: 5. Germline V gene data show CDR1 as SGDLS and CDR2 as YYNGEE. This CDR3 has 15 amino acids. In DNA, the CDR3 is TGTGCCAGCAGCGCCTCAGGGGGCGGGAACACTGAAGCTTTCTTT. Its translation is CASSASGGGNTEAFF.

This clonotype occurred many times. This chain joins TRBV20-1 and TRBJ2-7; 9 bases match TRBD1. This CDR3 has 13 residues. Germline values: CDR1 DFQATT, CDR2 SNEGSKA (reference sequence). The ends lost 5 bases at V and 0 bases at J; junction bases unmatched: 2. CDR3 sequence reads: CSASTGGSYEQYF. The DNA of the CDR3 is TGCAGTGCTTCGACAGGGGGCTCCTACGAGCAGTACTTC.

In its sample, this clonotype was seen many times. This chain uses TRBV5-1 with TRBJ2-7, with 8 bases lining up with TRBD1. Germline loops: CDR1 SGHRS, CDR2 YFSETQ. V lost 4 bases and J lost 3; bases outside the gene matches: 6. This CDR3 has 14 residues. CDR3 coding DNA: TGCGCCAGCAGCCCAGGGGGCGCAAGCTACGAGCAGTACTTC. Protein product: CASSPGGASYEQYF. Full variable domain (remainder filled in from reference TRBV5-1 and TRBJ2-7): KAGVTQTPRYLIKTRGQQVTLSCSPISGHRSVSWYQQTPGQGLQFLFEYFSETQRNKGNFPGRFSGRQFSNSRSEMNVSTLELGDSALYLCASSPGGASYEQYFGPGTRLTVT.

This clonotype was observed many times. For the CDR3, the DNA is TGCAGTGTGCCCGGACACCGGCCCTACAATGAGCAGTTCTTC. It encodes CSVPGHRPYNEQFF. The V gene is TRBV20-1, the J gene TRBJ2-1, with D possibly matching TRBD1 (5 bases). Trimming removed 7 bases from V and 2 bases from J, with 15 bases in between. This CDR3 is 14 amino acids long. Germline loops: CDR1 DFQATT, CDR2 SNEGSKA (reference sequence).

The table lists this clonotype with a few counts. The chain uses TRBV7-2 and TRBJ1-3; the D is unclear. V was pared by 2 bases and J by 0 bases, with 11 bases between. The CDR3 covers 16 residues. The germline V gene encodes CDR1 SGHTA and CDR2 FQGNSA. CDR3 sequence: CASSLNHPSSGNTIYF. The CDR3 nucleotides read TGTGCCAGCAGCTTAAACCACCCGAGCTCTGGAAACACCATATATTTT. Complete variable domain (other parts from reference TRBV7-2 and TRBJ1-3): GAGVSQSPSNKVTEKGKDVELRCDPISGHTALYWYRQSLGQGLEFLIYFQGNSAPDKSGLPSDRFSAERTGGSVSTLTIQRTQQEDSAVYLCASSLNHPSSGNTIYFGEGSWLTVV.

The chain is built from TRBV7-2 and TRBJ2-2; D call uncertain. CDR3 length equals 11 residues. The V end lost 1 base, the J end lost 7 bases, and 1 base lay between the germline ends. The V gene's germline CDR1 is SGHTA and CDR2 FQGNSA. CDR3 in amino acids: CASSLVGELFF. The CDR3 region has the DNA TGTGCCAGCAGCTTAGTCGGGGAGCTGTTTTTT.

CDR3 residues: CASSREGSRAQYF. The CDR3 coding sequence is TGTGCCAGCAGCCGCGAGGGGAGTAGGGCCCAGTACTTC. This chain uses TRBV7-3 with TRBJ2-5, with D perhaps being TRBD1 or TRBD2 (5 bases each). Germline V gene lookup returns CDR1 SGHTA and CDR2 FQGTGA. The CDR3 is 13 amino acids. Trimming removed 5 bases from V and 9 bases from J, with 16 bases in between.

This clonotype has a count of ten or more. The chain carries TRBV5-1 and TRBJ2-5; a weak D match, TRBD1 (6 bases). With 0 bases removed from V and 4 bases from J, the gap between germline ends came to 10 bases. This CDR3 spans 14 amino acids. CDR1 is SGHRS, CDR2 YFSETQ, per germline. The CDR3 bases are TGCGCCAGCAGCTTGGAGACAGGAGGAGAGACCCAGTACTTC. This translates into CASSLETGGETQYF.

The chain employs TRBV5-1 and TRBJ2-5; D uncertain. The length of the CDR3 is 14 residues. With 4 bases removed from V and 3 bases from J, the gap between germline ends came to 13 bases. Germline V gives CDR1 SGHRS, CDR2 YFSETQ. The CDR3 protein is CASSKDGRKETQYF. CDR3 coding DNA: TGCGCCAGCAGCAAAGACGGAAGAAAAGAGACCCAGTACTTC.

This clonotype was observed many times. This CDR3 reads CASSQPGISSYNEQFF. DNA for the CDR3: TGTGCCAGCAGCCAGCCAGGGATAAGCTCCTACAATGAGCAGTTCTTC. The chain joins TRBV6-2 or TRBV6-3 to TRBJ2-1; D might be TRBD1 (5 bases). Germline V gene data show CDR1 as MNHEY and CDR2 as SVGEGT. The CDR3 totals 16 residues. Trimming left V 6 bases short and J 0 bases short, with 15 bases between.

Many counts were recorded for this clonotype. The chain employs TRBV29-1 and TRBJ2-1; tentative D call: TRBD1 (6 bases). CDR3 length: 14 amino acids. V was trimmed by 1 base and J by 7 bases, leaving 14 bases between them. CDR1 and CDR2 from the germline V gene are SQVTM and ANQGSEA. The CDR3 here is CSVEAGMGANEQFF. In DNA, the CDR3 is TGCAGCGTTGAAGCTGGCATGGGGGCTAATGAGCAGTTCTTC.

There are a few counts of this clonotype. The CDR3 sequence: CASSLSPGPGYEQYF. The CDR3 DNA is TGTGCCAGCAGCTTGAGCCCAGGGCCGGGCTACGAGCAGTACTTC. The genes are TRBV5-5 and TRBJ2-7; D is perhaps TRBD1 (5 bases). The V gene's germline CDR1 is SGHKS and CDR2 YYEKEE (reference sequence). V gave up 1 base and J gave up 3 bases, with 14 bases separating them. The CDR3 sequence is 15 residues long.

CDR3 in DNA: TGTGCCAGCAGTTACGGAGGACTAGCGGACAATGAGCAGTTCTTC. Protein: CASSYGGLADNEQFF. The J gene is TRBJ2-1, the V gene TRBV6-5, with 10 bases identical to TRBD2. The CDR3 runs to 15 residues. Germline V lookup: CDR1 MNHEY, CDR2 SVGAGI. V trimming: 2 bases; J trimming: 5 bases; junction bases outside the gene matches: 3.

This clonotype was found many times. The rearrangement links TRBV5-1 to TRBJ2-6; a possible D gene is TRBD2 (7 bases). Trimming removed 1 base from V and 4 bases from J, with 12 bases in between. The CDR3 consists of 16 residues. Germline CDR1 reads SGHRS; CDR2 reads YFSETQ. The CDR3 region has the DNA TGCGCCAGCAGCTTGATGGGGGGGGCGGGGGCCAACGTCCTGACTTTC. Translated, it gives CASSLMGGAGANVLTF.

This clonotype was detected only a few times. The V and J genes are TRBV9 and TRBJ1-1, with 9 bases fitting TRBD1. The V and J ends lost 4 bases and 0 bases, in that order; junction bases with no gene match: 10. CDR3 length equals 17 residues. Germline V lookup: CDR1 SGDLS, CDR2 YYNGEE. The CDR3 is CASSPWTGEGLNTEAFF. CDR3 in DNA: TGTGCCAGCAGCCCCTGGACAGGGGAGGGATTGAACACTGAAGCTTTCTTT.

This clonotype was seen repeatedly, ten times or more. The V and J genes are TRBV6-2 or TRBV6-3 and TRBJ2-5; D perhaps matches TRBD2 (6 bases). V was trimmed by 5 bases and J by 2 bases, leaving 12 bases between them. In germline, CDR1 is MNHEY, CDR2 SVGEGT. The CDR3 covers 14 residues. CDR3 sequence: CASSEDAGQETQYF. The DNA for the CDR3 is TGTGCCAGCAGTGAGGACGCGGGACAAGAGACCCAGTACTTC.